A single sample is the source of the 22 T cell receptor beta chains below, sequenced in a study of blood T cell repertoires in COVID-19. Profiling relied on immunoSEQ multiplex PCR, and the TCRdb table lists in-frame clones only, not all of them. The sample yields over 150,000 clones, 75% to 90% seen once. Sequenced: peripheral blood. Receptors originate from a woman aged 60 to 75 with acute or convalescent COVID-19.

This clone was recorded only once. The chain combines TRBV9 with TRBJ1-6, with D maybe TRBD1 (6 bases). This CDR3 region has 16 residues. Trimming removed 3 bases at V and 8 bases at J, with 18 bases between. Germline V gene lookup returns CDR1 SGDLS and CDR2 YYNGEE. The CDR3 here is CASSARDRTQYSPLHF. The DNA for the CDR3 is TGTGCCAGCAGCGCACGCGACAGGACCCAATATTCACCCCTCCACTTT.

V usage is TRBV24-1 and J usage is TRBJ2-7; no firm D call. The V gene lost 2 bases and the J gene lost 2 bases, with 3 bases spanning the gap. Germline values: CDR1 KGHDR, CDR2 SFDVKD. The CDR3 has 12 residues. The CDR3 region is CATSDSTYEQYF. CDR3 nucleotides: TGTGCCACCAGTGATTCCACCTACGAGCAGTACTTC.

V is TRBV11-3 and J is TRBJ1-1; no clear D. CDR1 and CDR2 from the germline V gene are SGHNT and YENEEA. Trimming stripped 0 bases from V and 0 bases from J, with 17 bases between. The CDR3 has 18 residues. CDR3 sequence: CASSLDHLQVPLNTEAFF. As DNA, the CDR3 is TGTGCCAGCAGCTTAGATCATTTGCAGGTCCCACTGAACACTGAAGCTTTCTTT. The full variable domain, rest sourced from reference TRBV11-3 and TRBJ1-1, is EAGVVQSPRYKIIEKKQPVAFWCNPISGHNTLYWYLQNLGQGPELLIRYENEEAVDDSQLPKDRFSAERLKGVDSTLKIQPAELGDSAVYLCASSLDHLQVPLNTEAFFGQGTRLTVV.

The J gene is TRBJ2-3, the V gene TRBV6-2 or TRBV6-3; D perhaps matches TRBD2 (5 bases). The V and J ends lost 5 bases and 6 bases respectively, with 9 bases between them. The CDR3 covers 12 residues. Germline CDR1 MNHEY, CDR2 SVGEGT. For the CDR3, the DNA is TGTGCCAGCAGTGACGTAGCGGATACGCAGTATTTT. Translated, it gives CASSDVADTQYF.

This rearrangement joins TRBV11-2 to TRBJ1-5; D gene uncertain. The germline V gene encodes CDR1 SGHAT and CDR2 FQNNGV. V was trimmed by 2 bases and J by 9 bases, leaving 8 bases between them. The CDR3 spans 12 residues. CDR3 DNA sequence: TGTGCCAGCAGCTTAAAACCTACGCCCCAGCATTTT. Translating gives CASSLKPTPQHF.

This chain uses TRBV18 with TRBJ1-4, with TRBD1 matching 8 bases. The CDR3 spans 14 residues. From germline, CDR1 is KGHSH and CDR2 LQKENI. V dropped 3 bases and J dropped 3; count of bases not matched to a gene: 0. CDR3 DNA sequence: TGTGCCAGCTCACCGGGACAGGCTAATGAAAAACTGTTTTTT. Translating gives CASSPGQANEKLFF.

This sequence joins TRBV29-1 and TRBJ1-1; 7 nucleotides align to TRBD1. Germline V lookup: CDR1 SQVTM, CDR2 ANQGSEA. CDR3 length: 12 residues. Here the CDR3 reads CRTGDGNTEAFF. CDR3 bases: TGCAGAACAGGGGACGGGAATACTGAAGCTTTCTTT.

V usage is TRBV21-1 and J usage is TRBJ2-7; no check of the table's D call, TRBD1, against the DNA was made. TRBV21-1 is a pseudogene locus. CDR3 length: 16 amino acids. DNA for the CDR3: TGTGCCAGCAGCTTCCACCTCCGGGACAGGGACTACGAGCAGTACTTC. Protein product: CASSFHLRDRDYEQYF.

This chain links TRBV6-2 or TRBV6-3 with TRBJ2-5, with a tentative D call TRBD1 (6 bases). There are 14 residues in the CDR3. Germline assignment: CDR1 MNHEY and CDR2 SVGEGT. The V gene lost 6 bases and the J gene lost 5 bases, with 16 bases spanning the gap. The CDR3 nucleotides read TGTGCCAGCAGCCTACAGGGCACGGGGGAGACCCAGTACTTC. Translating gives CASSLQGTGETQYF.

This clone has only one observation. The CDR3: CATSRGQGLYEQYF. The CDR3 DNA sequence: TGTGCCACCAGCAGGGGACAGGGCCTCTACGAGCAGTACTTC. The chain employs TRBV15 and TRBJ2-7; 9 bases align to TRBD1. After removal of 3 bases from V and 3 bases from J, the junction contained 3 bases not matched to a gene. The CDR3 is 14 residues long. CDR1 and CDR2 (germline): LNHNV, YYDKDF (reference sequence).

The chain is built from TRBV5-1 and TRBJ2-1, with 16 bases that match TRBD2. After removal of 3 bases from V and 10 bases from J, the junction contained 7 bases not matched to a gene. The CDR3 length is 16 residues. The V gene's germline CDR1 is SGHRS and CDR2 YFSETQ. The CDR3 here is CASSYGTSGGAEEQFF. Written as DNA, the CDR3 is TGCGCCAGCAGCTATGGGACTAGCGGGGGGGCCGAGGAGCAGTTCTTC.

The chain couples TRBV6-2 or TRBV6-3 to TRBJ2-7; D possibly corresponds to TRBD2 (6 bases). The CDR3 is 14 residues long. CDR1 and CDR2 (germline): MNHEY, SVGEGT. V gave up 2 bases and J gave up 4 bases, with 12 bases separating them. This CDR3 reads CASSYSGGRYEQYF. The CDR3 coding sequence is TGTGCCAGCAGTTACAGTGGGGGGAGGTACGAGCAGTACTTC.

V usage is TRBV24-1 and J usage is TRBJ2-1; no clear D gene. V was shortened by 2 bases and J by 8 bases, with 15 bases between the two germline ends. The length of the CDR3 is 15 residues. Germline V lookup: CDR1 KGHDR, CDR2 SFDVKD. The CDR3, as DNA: TGTGCCACCAGTGATTCCCGTCTCGTCGGAGATGAGCAGTTCTTC. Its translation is CATSDSRLVGDEQFF.

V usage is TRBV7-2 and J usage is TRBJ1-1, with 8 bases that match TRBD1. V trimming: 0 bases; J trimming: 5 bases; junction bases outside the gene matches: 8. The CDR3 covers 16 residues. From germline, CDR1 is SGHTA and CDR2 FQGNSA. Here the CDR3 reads CASSLAPRTGRTEAFF. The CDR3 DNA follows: TGTGCCAGCAGCTTAGCCCCCCGGACAGGGAGGACTGAAGCTTTCTTT. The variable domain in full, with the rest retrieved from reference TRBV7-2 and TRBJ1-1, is GAGVSQSPSNKVTEKGKDVELRCDPISGHTALYWYRQSLGQGLEFLIYFQGNSAPDKSGLPSDRFSAERTGGSVSTLTIQRTQQEDSAVYLCASSLAPRTGRTEAFFGQGTRLTVV.

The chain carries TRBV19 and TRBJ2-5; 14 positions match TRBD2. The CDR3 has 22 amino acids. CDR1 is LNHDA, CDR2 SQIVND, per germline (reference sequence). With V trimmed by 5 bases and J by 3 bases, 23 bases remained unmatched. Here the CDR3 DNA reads TGTGCCAGTAGTTCTAGAGGACTAGCGGGGGGCCAAGCCCCTGGGTATAAAGAGACCCAGTACTTC. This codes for CASSSRGLAGGQAPGYKETQYF.

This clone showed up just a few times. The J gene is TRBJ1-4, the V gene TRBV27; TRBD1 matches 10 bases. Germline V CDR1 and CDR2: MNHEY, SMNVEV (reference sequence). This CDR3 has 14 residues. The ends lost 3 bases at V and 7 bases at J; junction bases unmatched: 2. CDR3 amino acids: CASSLTGGVEKLFF. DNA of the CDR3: TGTGCCAGCAGTTTGACAGGGGGCGTTGAAAAACTGTTTTTT.

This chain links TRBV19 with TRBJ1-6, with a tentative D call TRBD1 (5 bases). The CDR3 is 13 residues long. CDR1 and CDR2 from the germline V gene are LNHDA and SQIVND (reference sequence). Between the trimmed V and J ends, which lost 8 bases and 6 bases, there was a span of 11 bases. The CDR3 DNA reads TGTGCCAGTGCAGGGAATCGTAATTCACCCCTCCACTTT. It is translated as CASAGNRNSPLHF.

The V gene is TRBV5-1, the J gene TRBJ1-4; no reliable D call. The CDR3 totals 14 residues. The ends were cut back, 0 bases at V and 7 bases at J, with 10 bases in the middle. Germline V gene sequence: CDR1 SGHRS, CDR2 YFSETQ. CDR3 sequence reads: CASSLDGAVEKLFF. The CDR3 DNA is TGCGCCAGCAGCTTGGATGGAGCAGTTGAAAAACTGTTTTTT.

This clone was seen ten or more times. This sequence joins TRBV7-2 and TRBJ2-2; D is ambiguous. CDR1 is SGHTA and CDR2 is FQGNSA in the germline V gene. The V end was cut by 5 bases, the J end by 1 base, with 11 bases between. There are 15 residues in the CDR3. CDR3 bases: TGTGCCAGCAGCCTGAATCCGGGGAACACCGGGGAGCTGTTTTTT. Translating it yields CASSLNPGNTGELFF.

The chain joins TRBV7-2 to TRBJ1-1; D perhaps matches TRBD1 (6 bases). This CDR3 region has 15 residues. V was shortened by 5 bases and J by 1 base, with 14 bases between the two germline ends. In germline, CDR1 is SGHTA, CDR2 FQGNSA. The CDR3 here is CASSSGQITNTEAFF. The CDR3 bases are TGTGCCAGCAGCAGCGGACAGATAACGAACACTGAAGCTTTCTTT.

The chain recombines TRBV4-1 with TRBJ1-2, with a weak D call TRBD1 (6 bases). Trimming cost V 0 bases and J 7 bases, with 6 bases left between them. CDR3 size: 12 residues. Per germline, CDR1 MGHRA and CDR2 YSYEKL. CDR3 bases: TGCGCCAGCAGCCAAGAGGGGGCTGGCTACACCTTC. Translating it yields CASSQEGAGYTF.

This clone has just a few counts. The CDR3 coding sequence is TGTGCCAGCAGTTACTCCGGCGGGCCGGCAGATACGCAGTATTTT. This encodes CASSYSGGPADTQYF. The gene calls are TRBV6-5 and TRBJ2-3; weak D call: TRBD2 (5 bases). CDR1 is MNHEY, CDR2 SVGAGI, per germline. The CDR3 extends over 15 amino acids. Trimming took off 0 bases at V and 4 bases at J, with 11 bases between the two ends.